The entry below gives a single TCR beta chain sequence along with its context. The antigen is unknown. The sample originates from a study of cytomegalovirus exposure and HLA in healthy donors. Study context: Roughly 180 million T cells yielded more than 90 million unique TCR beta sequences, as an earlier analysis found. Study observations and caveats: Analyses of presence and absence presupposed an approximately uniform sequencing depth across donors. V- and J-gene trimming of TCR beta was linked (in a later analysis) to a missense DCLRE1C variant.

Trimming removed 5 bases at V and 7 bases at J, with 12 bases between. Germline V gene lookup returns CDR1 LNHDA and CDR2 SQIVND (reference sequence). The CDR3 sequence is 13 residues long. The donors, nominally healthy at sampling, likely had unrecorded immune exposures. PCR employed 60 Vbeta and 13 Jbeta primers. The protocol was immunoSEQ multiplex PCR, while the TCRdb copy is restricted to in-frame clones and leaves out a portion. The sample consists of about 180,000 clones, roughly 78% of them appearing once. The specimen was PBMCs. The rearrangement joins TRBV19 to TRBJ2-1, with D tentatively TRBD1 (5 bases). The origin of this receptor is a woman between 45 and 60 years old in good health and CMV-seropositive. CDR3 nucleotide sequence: TGTGCCAGTAGTGCGACAGTGAGGAATGAGCAGTTCTTC. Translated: CASSATVRNEQFF.